The rows below give T cell receptor beta chains drawn from one sample of a study of T cell responses to AZD1222 COVID-19 vaccine. Assay: immunoSEQ multiplex PCR; the TCRdb copy retains only in-frame clones and omits some. The table lists roughly 100,000 clones, approximately 84% of them singletons, with approximately 14% in the top ten. Material: peripheral blood, obtained 28 days after the second AZD1222 dose. The receptors were sampled from an adult who received the AZD1222 COVID-19 vaccine. Both conserved end residues are part of each CDR3. A D gene is named only where the DNA matches it firmly. Clone size is not always given. Where it is, it says once, few, many or a class for expanded clones.

d_call: -; j_call: TRBJ2-2; v_call: TRBV5-1; clone_size: -; cdr3_aa: CASSLGGAGELFF; cdr3_nt: TGCGCCAGCAGCTTAGGGGGGGCCGGGGAGCTGTTTTTT
d_call: TRBD1; j_call: TRBJ2-7; v_call: TRBV6-6; clone_size: few; cdr3_aa: CASSPGGEGDEQYF; cdr3_nt: TGTGCCAGCAGTCCAGGGGGCGAGGGCGACGAGCAGTACTTC
d_call: -; j_call: TRBJ1-1; v_call: TRBV19; clone_size: -; cdr3_aa: CASSMVGGNTEAFF; cdr3_nt: TGTGCCAGTAGTATGGTCGGCGGGAACACTGAAGCTTTCTTT
d_call: TRBD1; j_call: TRBJ2-7; v_call: TRBV4-3; clone_size: -; cdr3_aa: CASSQQTGVSYEQYF; cdr3_nt: TGCGCCAGCAGCCAACAGACAGGGGTGTCCTACGAGCAGTACTTC
d_call: -; j_call: TRBJ1-1; v_call: TRBV7-8; clone_size: -; cdr3_aa: CASEIGTGLPNTEAFF; cdr3_nt: TGTGCCAGCGAAATTGGGACGGGCCTACCGAACACTGAAGCTTTCTTT
d_call: -; j_call: TRBJ1-1; v_call: TRBV6-6; clone_size: -; cdr3_aa: CASRADTLFEAFF; cdr3_nt: TGTGCCAGCAGAGCGGACACCCTTTTCGAGGCTTTCTTT
d_call: TRBD1; j_call: TRBJ1-6; v_call: TRBV28; clone_size: few; cdr3_aa: CASSFVTGGNSPLHF; cdr3_nt: TGTGCCAGCAGTTTTGTTACAGGGGGTAATTCACCCCTCCACTTT
d_call: -; j_call: TRBJ2-1; v_call: TRBV4-1; clone_size: once; cdr3_aa: CASSQDHAEVGINEQFF; cdr3_nt: TGCGCCAGCAGCCAAGATCATGCAGAGGTGGGAATCAATGAGCAGTTCTTC
d_call: TRBD1; j_call: TRBJ2-2; v_call: TRBV24-1; clone_size: -; cdr3_aa: CATSDSGTGVIGELFF; cdr3_nt: TGTGCCACCAGTGATTCCGGGACAGGGGTGATCGGGGAGCTGTTTTTT
d_call: -; j_call: TRBJ2-4; v_call: TRBV7-9; clone_size: -; cdr3_aa: CASSLVSIAKNIQYF; cdr3_nt: TGTGCCAGCAGCCTCGTATCTATAGCCAAAAACATTCAGTACTTC
d_call: -; j_call: TRBJ1-3; v_call: TRBV5-1; clone_size: -; cdr3_aa: CASSLALGVAGNTIYF; cdr3_nt: TGCGCCAGCAGCTTGGCCCTCGGGGTGGCTGGAAACACCATATATTTT
d_call: TRBD1; j_call: TRBJ1-6; v_call: TRBV7-9; clone_size: -; cdr3_aa: CASSLDGTGVSPLHF; cdr3_nt: TGTGCCAGCAGCTTAGACGGAACAGGGGTTTCACCCCTCCACTTT
d_call: TRBD2; j_call: TRBJ2-1; v_call: TRBV19; clone_size: -; cdr3_aa: CASSIGLAGVVDEQFF; cdr3_nt: TGTGCCAGTAGTATAGGACTAGCGGGAGTGGTGGATGAGCAGTTCTTC
d_call: -; j_call: TRBJ2-1; v_call: TRBV9; clone_size: -; cdr3_aa: CASSVGGVVNEQFF; cdr3_nt: TGTGCCAGCAGCGTAGGGGGGGTGGTTAATGAGCAGTTCTTC
d_call: -; j_call: TRBJ1-2; v_call: TRBV5-4; clone_size: -; cdr3_aa: CASSLDPMGGYTF; cdr3_nt: TGTGCCAGCAGCTTGGACCCTATGGGAGGCTACACCTTC
d_call: -; j_call: TRBJ2-7; v_call: TRBV7-2; clone_size: once; cdr3_aa: CASSDKRGGNEQYF; cdr3_nt: TGTGCCAGCAGCGATAAAAGGGGGGGAAACGAGCAGTACTTC
d_call: -; j_call: TRBJ2-3; v_call: TRBV5-6; clone_size: -; cdr3_aa: CASRATGLFDTQYF; cdr3_nt: TGTGCCAGCAGGGCGACAGGCCTTTTTGATACGCAGTATTTT
d_call: -; j_call: TRBJ1-3; v_call: TRBV15; clone_size: few; cdr3_aa: CATSRDLGANTIYF; cdr3_nt: TGTGCCACCAGCAGAGATTTGGGGGCTAACACCATATATTTT
d_call: TRBD1; j_call: TRBJ1-1; v_call: TRBV7-2; clone_size: few; cdr3_aa: CASSLVGGSTEAFF; cdr3_nt: TGTGCCAGCAGCTTAGTAGGGGGCTCCACTGAAGCTTTCTTT
d_call: TRBD1; j_call: TRBJ1-1; v_call: TRBV18; clone_size: once; cdr3_aa: CASSQDRGVNEAFF; cdr3_nt: TGTGCCAGCTCACAAGACAGGGGGGTTAATGAAGCTTTCTTT
d_call: -; j_call: TRBJ2-2; v_call: TRBV24-1; clone_size: -; cdr3_aa: CATSDSIQGRPGELFF; cdr3_nt: TGTGCCACCAGTGATTCCATCCAGGGGAGGCCCGGGGAGCTGTTTTTT